These 24 T cell receptor beta chains share one sample of origin, sequenced in a study of identical twins. TCRdb passed the 5' RACE reads through MiXCR, listing each CDR3 protein once. The table records a few hundred thousand distinct CDR3 sequences, 13% to 15% of them present only once. Another study also made use of these data, one on yellow fever vaccine responses in identical twins.

The source material was CD4+ T cells sorted from blood. These receptor sequences come from a woman under 30 in good health.

V gene TRBV5-1 combines with J gene TRBJ2-5; TRBD1 matches 9 bases. The CDR3 consists of 16 residues. Unmatched junction bases numbered 12, after V lost 4 bases and J lost 5 bases. Looked up from germline, CDR1 is SGHRS and CDR2 is YFSETQ. As DNA, the CDR3 is TGCGCCAGCAGCCCGAGCACTACAGGGGGCTTGGAGACCCAGTACTTC. Encoded protein: CASSPSTTGGLETQYF. The whole variable domain, remainder taken from reference TRBV5-1 and TRBJ2-5, is KAGVTQTPRYLIKTRGQQVTLSCSPISGHRSVSWYQQTPGQGLQFLFEYFSETQRNKGNFPGRFSGRQFSNSRSEMNVSTLELGDSALYLCASSPSTTGGLETQYFGPGTRLLVL.

The J gene is TRBJ2-2, the V gene TRBV4-1; D is undetermined. Looked up from germline, CDR1 is MGHRA and CDR2 is YSYEKL. The CDR3 extends over 14 amino acids. Trimming cost V 1 base and J 4 bases, with 7 bases left between them. As DNA, the CDR3 is TGCGCCAGCAGCCAAGGACCTCCCACCGGGGAGCTGTTTTTT. This codes for CASSQGPPTGELFF.

This chain connects TRBV20-1 to TRBJ2-1; TRBD2 matches 7 bases. J lost 6 bases, V lost 0 bases, and 5 bases had no gene match. CDR1 is DFQATT and CDR2 is SNEGSKA in the germline V gene (reference sequence). The CDR3 has 14 amino acids. CDR3 nucleotides: TGCAGTGCTAGAGATCAAGGACTAGTCAATGAGCAGTTCTTC. Translation: CSARDQGLVNEQFF.

In its sample, this clonotype was seen many times. The V and J genes are TRBV7-9 and TRBJ2-7; 11 bases agree with TRBD1. In germline, CDR1 is SEHNR, CDR2 FQNEAQ (reference sequence). This CDR3 region has 16 residues. V lost 1 base, J lost 7 bases, and 9 bases stayed unmatched. CDR3 in amino acids: CASSLGEGQGAREQYF. The CDR3 DNA reads TGTGCCAGCAGCTTAGGGGAAGGACAGGGGGCCCGGGAGCAGTACTTC.

This clonotype was recorded many times. The rearrangement uses TRBV5-5 and TRBJ2-7; tentatively, D is TRBD1 (6 bases). The CDR3 runs 15 residues. Trimming cost V 4 bases and J 2 bases, with 16 bases left between them. CDR1 and CDR2 from the germline V gene are SGHKS and YYEKEE (reference sequence). This CDR3 reads CASSVEQGWTYEQYV. The DNA of the CDR3 is TGTGCCAGCAGCGTCGAACAGGGATGGACCTACGAGCAGTACGTC.

The chain employs TRBV12-3 or TRBV12-4 and TRBJ1-2; D remains unclear. The CDR3 loop spans 13 amino acids. Trimming removed 8 bases at V and 4 bases at J, with 14 bases between. The CDR3 DNA follows: TGTGCCAGCTCTTTACGGGTATTCTATGGCTACACCTTC. Protein product: CASSLRVFYGYTF.

In this sample, this clonotype turned up a few times. The chain employs TRBV28 and TRBJ2-1; TRBD2 matches at 11 bases. After removal of 1 base from V and 7 bases from J, the junction contained 3 bases not matched to a gene. This CDR3 comprises 15 residues. Germline V gene sequence: CDR1 MDHEN, CDR2 SYDVKM. This chain's CDR3 is CASSLSTSGRNEQFF. In DNA form, the CDR3 reads TGTGCCAGCAGTTTATCTACTAGCGGGAGAAATGAGCAGTTCTTC.

The chain is built from TRBV7-8 and TRBJ2-6; D not resolved. CDR1 is SGHVS, CDR2 FQNEAQ, per germline. The CDR3 runs 16 residues. The germline V and J ends were trimmed by 1 base and 0 bases, with 7 bases remaining between them. CDR3 region: CASSLVENSGANVLTF. The CDR3 coding sequence is TGTGCCAGCAGCTTAGTCGAGAACTCTGGGGCCAACGTCCTGACTTTC.

This chain joins TRBV2 and TRBJ1-6; D ambiguous. V lost 7 bases, J lost 6 bases, and 10 bases lay in between. Germline assignment: CDR1 SNHLY and CDR2 FYNNEI. The CDR3 covers 13 residues. The CDR3 DNA reads as TGTGCCAGCAATCAGGATTTTAATTCACCCCTCCACTTT. Its translation: CASNQDFNSPLHF.

The J gene is TRBJ2-4, the V gene TRBV24-1; D tentatively reads TRBD1 or TRBD2 (6 bases each). Germline CDR1 KGHDR, CDR2 SFDVKD. This CDR3 comprises 14 residues. The germline V and J ends were trimmed by 9 bases and 5 bases, with 16 bases remaining between them. For the CDR3, the DNA is TGTGCCACCTCCACTGGGGGGCAAGAAAACATTCAGTACTTC. Its translation is CATSTGGQENIQYF.

This chain links TRBV7-8 with TRBJ2-7; D may be TRBD2 (6 bases). The CDR3 spans 14 residues. Germline CDR1 SGHVS, CDR2 FQNEAQ. Trimming left V 1 base short and J 3 bases short, with 10 bases between. In nucleotides, the CDR3 is TGTGCCAGCAGCTTAGGTCGGGGGAGCTACGAGCAGTACTTC. Translated: CASSLGRGSYEQYF.

The sample holds a few counts of this clonotype. This sequence joins TRBV20-1 and TRBJ2-7; 7 bases map to TRBD1. V lost 1 base to trimming and J lost 3 bases; unmatched junction nucleotides: 6. Germline CDR1 DFQATT, CDR2 SNEGSKA (reference sequence). CDR3 length equals 14 residues. CDR3: CSARAGTDIYEQYF. Written as DNA, the CDR3 is TGCAGTGCTAGAGCGGGGACAGACATCTACGAGCAGTACTTC.

This clonotype was seen a handful of times. The chain employs TRBV6-1 and TRBJ2-6; TRBD1 agrees at 12 bases. The CDR3 length is 17 residues. The V segment lost 5 bases and the J segment 3 bases; nucleotides outside the gene matches: 5. The germline V gene has CDR1 MNHNS and CDR2 SASEGT. CDR3 bases: TGTGCCAGCAGTAAGGGACAGGGGGCTTTTGGGGCCAACGTCCTGACTTTC. It translates to CASSKGQGAFGANVLTF.

The rearrangement joins TRBV15 to TRBJ2-5; TRBD2 might be the D (5 bases). The germline V and J ends were trimmed by 5 bases and 4 bases, with 8 bases remaining between them. The CDR3 is made up of 12 amino acids. Germline V lookup: CDR1 LNHNV, CDR2 YYDKDF (reference sequence). The CDR3 loop is CATSEGGETQYF. CDR3 bases: TGTGCCACCAGCGAGGGTGGAGAGACCCAGTACTTC.

This clonotype was seen more than once but under ten times. V gene TRBV28 combines with J gene TRBJ2-1; TRBD2 matches at 12 bases. After removal of 8 bases from V and 0 bases from J, the junction contained 5 bases not matched to a gene. Per the germline V gene, CDR1 is MDHEN and CDR2 is SYDVKM. The CDR3 is 16 residues long. In DNA, the CDR3 is TGTGCCAGCCGGACTAGCGGGACCAGCTCCTACAATGAGCAGTTCTTC. As protein: CASRTSGTSSYNEQFF.

This clonotype was seen more than once but under ten times. The V gene is TRBV27, the J gene TRBJ1-4, with TRBD1 matching 10 bases. From germline, CDR1 is MNHEY and CDR2 SMNVEV (reference sequence). CDR3 size: 15 residues. V dropped 0 bases and J dropped 11; count of bases not matched to a gene: 6. This CDR3 reads CASSLSPGQGGKLFF. CDR3 bases: TGTGCCAGCAGTTTATCGCCCGGACAGGGGGGGAAACTGTTTTTT.

The chain links TRBV2 to TRBJ2-3, with a tentative D call TRBD1 (5 bases). V was pared by 1 base and J by 1 base, with 9 bases between. CDR1 is SNHLY and CDR2 is FYNNEI in the germline V gene. CDR3 length equals 15 residues. CDR3: CASSEVRGGTDTQYF. The CDR3 region has the DNA TGTGCCAGCAGTGAAGTTAGGGGCGGCACAGATACGCAGTATTTT.

The chain carries TRBV7-9 and TRBJ1-2; 8 bases fit TRBD1. Germline CDR1 is SEHNR and CDR2 is FQNEAQ (reference sequence). The ends lost 4 bases at V and 6 bases at J; junction bases unmatched: 4. This CDR3 has 13 amino acids. In nucleotides, the CDR3 is TGTGCCAGCAGCTCCTACAGGGGGGATGGCTACACCTTC. Amino acid sequence: CASSSYRGDGYTF.

Comments on this clonotype: At one end, the junction sequence differs from germline, possibly due to a read error. The rearrangement joins TRBV28 to TRBJ1-3, with D unclear. Germline V gene data show CDR1 as MDHEN and CDR2 as SYDVKM. This CDR3 has 15 amino acids. The DNA of the CDR3 is TGTGCCAGCGGTTTTCGGGGTGTAAGAGGAAACACCATATATTTT. Translation gives CASGFRGVRGNTIYF.

This clonotype was detected a few times. The chain links TRBV28 to TRBJ1-1, with unresolved D. This CDR3 is built from 17 residues. Germline CDR1 reads MDHEN; CDR2 reads SYDVKM. V lost 2 bases and J 0 bases, leaving 16 bases between the germline ends. The CDR3 bases are TGTGCCAGCAGTTTAGATCCGGTATTTGGGTTGAACACTGAAGCTTTCTTT. Amino acids: CASSLDPVFGLNTEAFF.

This chain connects TRBV11-2 to TRBJ2-1, with 8 bases identical to TRBD1. The CDR3 has 15 residues. Germline trimming cut 5 bases from V and 4 bases from J; bases unmatched to any gene: 7. Germline V gene lookup returns CDR1 SGHAT and CDR2 FQNNGV. CDR3 in DNA: TGTGCCAGCAGCCCCCGGACAGGGCGGTACAATGAGCAGTTCTTC. Translating it yields CASSPRTGRYNEQFF.

This CDR3 reads CSASYLAGGWVDTQYF. CDR3 sequence (DNA): TGCAGTGCTAGTTATCTAGCGGGAGGGTGGGTAGATACGCAGTATTTT. The chain is built from TRBV20-1 and TRBJ2-3; 12 nucleotides line up with TRBD2. CDR3 length: 16 amino acids. V shed 3 bases, J shed 5 bases, and the junction held 9 bases outside the gene matches. CDR1 is DFQATT and CDR2 is SNEGSKA in the germline V gene (reference sequence).

The chain uses TRBV21-1 and TRBJ2-4; TRBD2 is the table's D call, not checked against the DNA. TRBV21-1 is a recognized pseudogene. The CDR3 spans 20 residues. The CDR3 loop is CASRGKTSGGFNTVKNIQYF. The CDR3 DNA reads as TGTGCCAGCAGGGGGAAGACTAGCGGGGGGTTCAATACAGTCAAAAACATTCAGTACTTC.

In its sample, this clonotype was seen a few times. The chain recombines TRBV6-5 with TRBJ1-2; TRBD1 agrees at 10 bases. Germline-derived CDR1 and CDR2 are MNHEY and SVGAGI. V was pared by 4 bases and J by 5 bases, with 7 bases of the junction left unmatched. CDR3 length equals 15 residues. The CDR3 reads CASSSRDRGSYGYTF. The CDR3 region has the DNA TGTGCCAGCAGTTCCCGGGACAGGGGAAGTTATGGCTACACCTTC.